These 31 T cell receptor beta chains were sequenced from one sample in a study of T cells after yellow fever vaccination. TCRdb called the 5' RACE reads again in MiXCR, with one record for every CDR3 protein. Of 250,000 to 400,000 distinct CDR3 sequences in the sample, 4% to 5.5% are singletons; the top ten hold roughly 21%. This specimen was PBMCs, taken 15 days after the yellow fever booster vaccination. The receptors shown here come from a man between 18 and 29 years old who received the YFV17D yellow fever vaccine.

The gene calls are TRBV20-1 and TRBJ1-6; 9 nucleotides agree with TRBD1. Germline V gene data show CDR1 as DFQATT and CDR2 as SNEGSKA (reference sequence). Trimming cost V 5 bases and J 7 bases; bases outside gene matches: 9. The CDR3 is made up of 15 amino acids. CDR3 DNA: TGCAGTGCTGATAAACAGGGGGCAGGGAATTCACCCCTCCACTTT. This codes for CSADKQGAGNSPLHF.

This clonotype was counted between two and nine times. The genes are TRBV6-2 or TRBV6-3 and TRBJ1-5; unclear D gene. This CDR3 region has 15 residues. V was pared by 4 bases and J by 2 bases, with 12 bases between. Germline assignment: CDR1 MNHEY and CDR2 SVGEGT. CDR3 sequence (DNA): TGTGCCAGCAGTTCCCGGGGTCGCGGCAATCAGCCCCAGCATTTT. This translates into CASSSRGRGNQPQHF.

CDR3 DNA sequence: TGTGCCAGCAGCCCCAGGACAGGGTCTAATTCACCCCTCCACTTT. Translation: CASSPRTGSNSPLHF. The chain recombines TRBV7-8 with TRBJ1-6, with 8 positions matching TRBD1. Germline CDR1 and CDR2: SGHVS and FQNEAQ. Losses at the gene ends were 5 bases for V and 6 bases for J; bases not matched to a gene: 6. The CDR3 totals 15 residues. The complete variable domain, with remaining parts taken from reference TRBV7-8 and TRBJ1-6, reads GAGVSQSPRYKVAKRGQDVALRCDPISGHVSLFWYQQALGQGPEFLTYFQNEAQLDKSGLPSDRFFAERPEGSVSTLKIQRTQQEDSAVYLCASSPRTGSNSPLHFGNGTRLTVT.

J is TRBJ2-5 and V is TRBV6-1; tentatively, D is TRBD1 (6 bases). The CDR3 spans 15 residues. Trimming stripped 5 bases from V and 0 bases from J, with 13 bases between. Germline V gives CDR1 MNHNS, CDR2 SASEGT. Here the CDR3 reads CASSHPDRHQETQYF. The CDR3 DNA sequence: TGTGCCAGCAGTCACCCCGACAGGCACCAAGAGACCCAGTACTTC.

This clonotype appeared a few times. V gene TRBV27 combines with J gene TRBJ1-5; no firm D call. CDR1 is MNHEY and CDR2 is SMNVEV in the germline V gene (reference sequence). Trimming cost V 6 bases and J 7 bases, with 16 bases left between them. The CDR3 loop spans 14 amino acids. CDR3 residues: CASSPFTVGQPQHF. CDR3 nucleotide sequence: TGTGCCAGCAGCCCATTCACAGTTGGGCAGCCCCAGCATTTT.

This clonotype came up many times. The rearrangement links TRBV7-2 to TRBJ2-7; D remains ambiguous. Trimming left V 3 bases short and J 3 bases short, with 6 bases between. Germline V gene data show CDR1 as SGHTA and CDR2 as FQGNSA. The CDR3 totals 12 residues. The CDR3 sequence: CASSLRNYEQYF. In DNA form, the CDR3 reads TGTGCCAGCAGCTTGAGAAACTACGAGCAGTACTTC.

This clonotype was observed at least ten times. This chain links TRBV11-2 with TRBJ1-2; TRBD1 is a possible D gene (5 bases). The CDR3 spans 14 residues. Trimming removed 6 bases at V and 4 bases at J, with 15 bases between. Germline V gene lookup returns CDR1 SGHAT and CDR2 FQNNGV. As DNA, the CDR3 is TGTGCCAGCAGGCCCTCGGACACTTTCTATGGCTACACCTTC. It codes for CASRPSDTFYGYTF.

This clonotype was detected ten times or more. In DNA, the CDR3 is TGCGCCAGCAGCCCCCGAGGGGTAGAGGATCAGCCCCAGCATTTT. As protein: CASSPRGVEDQPQHF. The chain recombines TRBV5-1 with TRBJ1-5; D is possibly TRBD1 (5 bases). V lost 4 bases and J lost 5, with 16 bases in between. The germline gives CDR1 SGHRS, CDR2 YFSETQ. This CDR3 is 15 amino acids long.

This clonotype showed up just a few times. The rearrangement joins TRBV24-1 to TRBJ1-1; 7 bases line up with TRBD1. V gave up 3 bases and J gave up 0 bases; unmatched junction bases: 15. The CDR3 contains 19 residues. The V gene's germline CDR1 is KGHDR and CDR2 SFDVKD. The CDR3 region is CATSDASSGTDPMNTEAFF. Written as DNA, the CDR3 is TGTGCCACCAGTGATGCATCCTCCGGGACAGACCCCATGAACACTGAAGCTTTCTTT.

This clonotype was observed a few times. The genes are TRBV10-2 and TRBJ2-7; no firm D call. The germline gives CDR1 WSHSY, CDR2 SAAADI. The length of the CDR3 is 12 residues. Trimming stripped 0 bases from V and 2 bases from J, with 2 bases between. The CDR3 spells CASSESPYEQYF. The CDR3 DNA reads TGCGCCAGCAGTGAGTCCCCCTACGAGCAGTACTTC.

This clonotype was seen repeatedly, ten times or more. The genes are TRBV20-1 and TRBJ2-3; 10 bases agree with TRBD2. Per germline, CDR1 DFQATT and CDR2 SNEGSKA (reference sequence). The CDR3 length is 17 residues. Trimming removed 7 bases from V and 0 bases from J; junction bases left unmatched: 13. The CDR3 loop reads CSVRSLAGESSTDTQYF. CDR3 DNA: TGCAGTGTCAGATCTCTAGCGGGGGAATCTAGCACAGATACGCAGTATTTT.

Ten or more counts support this clonotype. The chain is built from TRBV6-5 and TRBJ2-5, with a possible D match to TRBD1 (6 bases). CDR3 size: 14 residues. Trimming removed 2 bases from V and 3 bases from J, with 10 bases in between. Looked up from germline, CDR1 is MNHEY and CDR2 is SVGAGI. As DNA, the CDR3 is TGTGCCAGCAGTTACACGGCAGGGGAAGAGACCCAGTACTTC. Amino acids: CASSYTAGEETQYF.

This clonotype has only a few counts. The chain joins TRBV5-1 to TRBJ1-6; D ambiguous. Trimming pared 0 bases from V and 8 bases from J, leaving 15 bases between. The CDR3 sequence is 16 residues long. Germline lookup yields CDR1 SGHRS and CDR2 YFSETQ. Here the CDR3 DNA reads TGCGCCAGCAGCTTGGCTGGGTTAGGGATTGATTCACCCCTCCACTTT. Translating it yields CASSLAGLGIDSPLHF.

This clonotype was seen more than once but under ten times. In DNA, the CDR3 is TGTGCCAGCAGCTCATTAGCGGGGGGGCGAACAGATACGCAGTATTTT. Translation gives CASSSLAGGRTDTQYF. This sequence joins TRBV7-2 and TRBJ2-3; TRBD2 aligns across 11 bases. Trimming cost V 4 bases and J 3 bases; bases outside gene matches: 6. The germline CDR1 and CDR2 sequences are SGHTA and FQGNSA. The CDR3 has 16 residues. Drawing the rest from reference TRBV7-2 and TRBJ2-3, the complete variable domain is GAGVSQSPSNKVTEKGKDVELRCDPISGHTALYWYRQSLGQGLEFLIYFQGNSAPDKSGLPSDRFSAERTGGSVSTLTIQRTQQEDSAVYLCASSSLAGGRTDTQYFGPGTRLTVL.

This clonotype was counted only a few times. CDR3 sequence (DNA): TGTGCCAGCAGCCCCCAGGGGGCGCTTGTCACCGGGGAGCTGTTTTTT. This encodes CASSPQGALVTGELFF. This chain joins TRBV4-2 and TRBJ2-2; 8 bases map to TRBD1. The J segment lost 4 bases and the V segment lost 4 bases, leaving 8 bases of the junction unmatched. CDR1 and CDR2 from the germline V gene are LGHNA and YNFKEQ. The CDR3 has 16 amino acids.

This clonotype was found many times. The chain employs TRBV9 and TRBJ2-5; D is unresolved. V was pared by 0 bases and J by 2 bases, with 8 bases between. Germline-derived CDR1 and CDR2 are SGDLS and YYNGEE. The CDR3 extends over 14 amino acids. Written as DNA, the CDR3 is TGTGCCAGCAGCGTAGCTGGCCGACAAGAGACCCAGTACTTC. This translates into CASSVAGRQETQYF.

Many counts were recorded for this clonotype. This rearrangement joins TRBV7-2 to TRBJ1-2, with TRBD1 identical over 9 bases. This CDR3 contains 15 residues. The ends lost 5 bases at V and 13 bases at J; junction bases unmatched: 17. Germline V gives CDR1 SGHTA, CDR2 FQGNSA. For the CDR3, the DNA is TGTGCCAGCAGCCCACACAGGGGGCAGGTGCTCGCTGGCACCTTC. This encodes CASSPHRGQVLAGTF.

The sample holds many counts of this clonotype. J is TRBJ2-7 and V is TRBV4-1, with D possibly TRBD1 on 5 matching bases. Trimming took off 3 bases at V and 1 base at J, with 7 bases between the two ends. In germline, CDR1 is MGHRA, CDR2 YSYEKL. The CDR3 has 13 amino acids. In nucleotides, the CDR3 is TGCGCCAGCAGCCATCAGGGTTCCTACGAGCAGTACTTC. This sequence encodes CASSHQGSYEQYF.

This clonotype showed up just a few times. This chain links TRBV7-3 with TRBJ2-3; TRBD1 matches 9 bases. The CDR3 length is 15 residues. V trimming: 3 bases; J trimming: 6 bases; junction bases outside the gene matches: 7. From germline, CDR1 is SGHTA and CDR2 FQGTGA. The CDR3 sequence: CASSFGQGNMDTQYF. The DNA of the CDR3 is TGTGCCAGCAGCTTTGGACAGGGGAATATGGATACGCAGTATTTT.

This chain uses TRBV5-1 with TRBJ2-1, with TRBD2 matching 8 bases. Germline loops: CDR1 SGHRS, CDR2 YFSETQ. V shed 0 bases and J 0 bases; nucleotides not matched to a gene: 8. This CDR3 is built from 18 residues. CDR3 in amino acids: CASSLVPAGALSYNEQFF. The CDR3 coding sequence is TGCGCCAGCAGCTTGGTCCCAGCGGGGGCCCTCTCCTACAATGAGCAGTTCTTC.

This clonotype was recorded at least ten times. The rearrangement joins TRBV9 to TRBJ2-2, with D uncertain. Germline CDR1 is SGDLS and CDR2 is YYNGEE. Trimming took off 0 bases at V and 2 bases at J, with 14 bases between the two ends. The length of the CDR3 is 17 residues. In nucleotides, the CDR3 is TGTGCCAGCAGCGTAGTACCCGCAGGCGCCAACACCGGGGAGCTGTTTTTT. Protein product: CASSVVPAGANTGELFF.

This clonotype was seen a few times. This chain uses TRBV3-1 with TRBJ2-2; tentatively, D is TRBD2 (6 bases). Germline loops: CDR1 LGHDT, CDR2 YNNKEL (reference sequence). Trimming removed 0 bases at V and 4 bases at J, with 9 bases between. This CDR3 has 15 residues. This CDR3 is CASSQDSSATGELFF. CDR3 bases: TGTGCCAGCAGCCAAGACTCTAGCGCCACCGGGGAGCTGTTTTTT.

In its sample, this clonotype was seen many times. The chain couples TRBV6-2 or TRBV6-3 to TRBJ2-3, with unresolved D. The CDR3 consists of 12 residues. Germline loops: CDR1 MNHEY, CDR2 SVGEGT. V gave up 3 bases and J gave up 6 bases, with 7 bases separating them. CDR3 protein: CASSYIHDTQYF. As DNA, the CDR3 is TGTGCCAGCAGTTATATCCACGATACGCAGTATTTT.

This clonotype came up many times. This chain connects TRBV12-3 or TRBV12-4 to TRBJ2-7; D remains ambiguous. V was cut by 10 bases and J by 0 bases, with 10 bases left in between. The length of the CDR3 is 12 residues. In DNA, the CDR3 is TGTGCCATGACGGGTAGCTCCTACGAGCAGTACTTC. It specifies CAMTGSSYEQYF.

V is TRBV7-2 and J is TRBJ1-5; perhaps TRBD1 as D (6 bases). V lost 1 base and J lost 7, with 14 bases in between. The CDR3 spans 15 residues. The germline V gene encodes CDR1 SGHTA and CDR2 FQGNSA. The CDR3 DNA follows: TGTGCCAGCAGCTTAGAGCGGGGGCAGGGACAGCCCCAGCATTTT. It encodes CASSLERGQGQPQHF. Combining the CDR3 with reference TRBV7-2 and TRBJ1-5 gives the whole variable domain GAGVSQSPSNKVTEKGKDVELRCDPISGHTALYWYRQSLGQGLEFLIYFQGNSAPDKSGLPSDRFSAERTGGSVSTLTIQRTQQEDSAVYLCASSLERGQGQPQHFGDGTRLSIL.

The table lists this clonotype with a few counts. The chain carries TRBV5-1 and TRBJ2-4; 10 nucleotides match TRBD1. The CDR3 spans 15 residues. The V and J ends lost 2 bases and 4 bases, in that order; junction bases with no gene match: 3. Germline values: CDR1 SGHRS, CDR2 YFSETQ. CDR3 loop: CASSFDRGPKNIQYF. DNA for the CDR3: TGCGCCAGCAGCTTCGACAGGGGGCCGAAAAACATTCAGTACTTC.

This clonotype showed up many times. The chain couples TRBV7-2 to TRBJ1-2; possible D gene TRBD1, 6 bases. The ends were cut back, 5 bases at V and 7 bases at J, with 14 bases in the middle. Per germline, CDR1 SGHTA and CDR2 FQGNSA. The CDR3 length is 13 residues. As DNA, the CDR3 is TGTGCCAGCAGCCCTGCTCGGGGGGCTGGCTACACCTTC. This translates into CASSPARGAGYTF.

The sample holds many counts of this clonotype. This rearrangement joins TRBV20-1 to TRBJ2-2, with no clear D. From germline, CDR1 is DFQATT and CDR2 SNEGSKA (reference sequence). The CDR3 is 14 residues long. Between the trimmed V and J ends, which lost 4 bases and 2 bases, there was a span of 11 bases. Here the CDR3 DNA reads TGCAGTGCTATACAAAAACTCAACACCGGGGAGCTGTTTTTT. Its translation: CSAIQKLNTGELFF.

This clonotype appeared a few times. This chain links TRBV28 with TRBJ2-5; D may be TRBD2 (5 bases). The CDR3 totals 14 residues. Trimming took off 8 bases at V and 5 bases at J, with 18 bases between the two ends. Germline V CDR1 and CDR2: MDHEN, SYDVKM. CDR3 bases: TGTGCCAGCCAGAACGATGGAGGAATGGAGACCCAGTACTTC. It translates to CASQNDGGMETQYF.

This clonotype was seen at least ten times. The chain combines TRBV12-3 or TRBV12-4 with TRBJ1-1; no definite D call. Trimming stripped 6 bases from V and 8 bases from J, with 13 bases between. The CDR3 covers 12 residues. DNA for the CDR3: TGTGCCAGCAGCCCCCTCGGTGGGGAAGCTTTCTTT. Its translation is CASSPLGGEAFF.

This clonotype was counted at least ten times. The chain is built from TRBV7-9 and TRBJ1-2; D call uncertain. V was trimmed by 7 bases and J by 8 bases, leaving 17 bases between them. The CDR3 extends over 13 amino acids. Germline V lookup: CDR1 SEHNR, CDR2 FQNEAQ (reference sequence). DNA of the CDR3: TGTGCCAGCAACCGAGGTACGGACTCCGGCTACACCTTC. It yields the protein CASNRGTDSGYTF. Complete variable domain (other parts from reference TRBV7-9 and TRBJ1-2): DTGVSQNPRHKITKRGQNVTFRCDPISEHNRLYWYRQTLGQGPEFLTYFQNEAQLEKSRLLSDRFSAERPKGSFSTLEIQRTEQGDSAMYLCASNRGTDSGYTFGSGTRLTVV.